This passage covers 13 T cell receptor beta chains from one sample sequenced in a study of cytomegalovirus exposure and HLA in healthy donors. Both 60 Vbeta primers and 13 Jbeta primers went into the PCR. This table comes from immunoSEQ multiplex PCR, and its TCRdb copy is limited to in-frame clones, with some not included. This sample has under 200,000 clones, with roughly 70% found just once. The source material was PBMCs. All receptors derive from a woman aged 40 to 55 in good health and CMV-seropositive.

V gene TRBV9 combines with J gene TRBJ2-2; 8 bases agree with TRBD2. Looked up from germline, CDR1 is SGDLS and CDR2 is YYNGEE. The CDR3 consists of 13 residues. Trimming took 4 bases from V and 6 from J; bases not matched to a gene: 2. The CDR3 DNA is TGTGCCAGCAGCCAACTAGCGGCCGGGGAGCTGTTTTTT. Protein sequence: CASSQLAAGELFF. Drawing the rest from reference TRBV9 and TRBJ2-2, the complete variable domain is DSGVTQTPKHLITATGQRVTLRCSPRSGDLSVYWYQQSLDQGLQFLIQYYNGEERAKGNILERFSAQQFPDLHSELNLSSLELGDSALYFCASSQLAAGELFFGEGSRLTVL.

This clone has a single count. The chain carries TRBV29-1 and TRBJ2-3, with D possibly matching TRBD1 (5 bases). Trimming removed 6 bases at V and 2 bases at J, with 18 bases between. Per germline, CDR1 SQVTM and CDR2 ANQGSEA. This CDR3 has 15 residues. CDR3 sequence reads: CSVEASVGPTDTQYF. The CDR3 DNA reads TGCAGCGTCGAGGCTTCGGTGGGGCCCACAGATACGCAGTATTTT.

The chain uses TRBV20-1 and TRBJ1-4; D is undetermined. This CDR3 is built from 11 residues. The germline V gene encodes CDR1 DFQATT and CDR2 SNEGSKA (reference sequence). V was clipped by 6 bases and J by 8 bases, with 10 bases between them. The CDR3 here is CSAPREEKLFF. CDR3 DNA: TGCAGTGCCCCGAGGGAGGAAAAACTGTTTTTT.

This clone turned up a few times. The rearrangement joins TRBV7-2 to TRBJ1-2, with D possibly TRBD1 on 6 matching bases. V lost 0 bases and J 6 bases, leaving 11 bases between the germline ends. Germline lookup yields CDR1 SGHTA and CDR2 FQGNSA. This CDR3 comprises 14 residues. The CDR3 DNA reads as TGTGCCAGCAGCTTAGCGTTCAGGGGAAATGGCTACACCTTC. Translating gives CASSLAFRGNGYTF.

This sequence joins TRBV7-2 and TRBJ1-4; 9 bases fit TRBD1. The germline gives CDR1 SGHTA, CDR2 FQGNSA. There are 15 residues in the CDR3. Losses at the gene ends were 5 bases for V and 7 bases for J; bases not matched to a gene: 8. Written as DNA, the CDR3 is TGTGCCAGCAGCGTACCGGGACAGGGAGGTGAAAAACTGTTTTTT. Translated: CASSVPGQGGEKLFF. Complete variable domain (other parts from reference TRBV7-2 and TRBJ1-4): GAGVSQSPSNKVTEKGKDVELRCDPISGHTALYWYRQSLGQGLEFLIYFQGNSAPDKSGLPSDRFSAERTGGSVSTLTIQRTQQEDSAVYLCASSVPGQGGEKLFFGSGTQLSVL.

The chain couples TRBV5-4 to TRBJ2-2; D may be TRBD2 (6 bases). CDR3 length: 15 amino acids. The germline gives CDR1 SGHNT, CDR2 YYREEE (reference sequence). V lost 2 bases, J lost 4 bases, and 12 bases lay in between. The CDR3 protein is CASSLRLDGTGELFF. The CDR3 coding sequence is TGTGCCAGCAGCTTAAGACTAGACGGCACCGGGGAGCTGTTTTTT.

CDR3 sequence: CASSVDLAGYNEQFF. The CDR3, as DNA: TGTGCCAGCAGCGTAGATCTAGCGGGATACAATGAGCAGTTCTTC. The chain joins TRBV9 to TRBJ2-1, with 9 nucleotides matching TRBD2. This CDR3 contains 15 residues. V shed 0 bases, J shed 4 bases, and the junction held 2 bases outside the gene matches. CDR1 is SGDLS and CDR2 is YYNGEE in the germline V gene.

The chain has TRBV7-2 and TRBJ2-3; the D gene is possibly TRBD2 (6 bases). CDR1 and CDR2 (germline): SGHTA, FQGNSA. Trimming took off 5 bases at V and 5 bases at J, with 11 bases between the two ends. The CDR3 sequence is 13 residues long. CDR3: CASSPLRGDTQYF. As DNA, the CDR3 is TGTGCCAGCAGCCCCTTGCGGGGAGATACGCAGTATTTT.

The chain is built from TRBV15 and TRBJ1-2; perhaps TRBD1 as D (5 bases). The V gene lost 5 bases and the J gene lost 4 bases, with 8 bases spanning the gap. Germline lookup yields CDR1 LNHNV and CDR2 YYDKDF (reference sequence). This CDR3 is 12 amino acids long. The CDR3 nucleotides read TGTGCCACCAGCCTCGGGGGCTATGGCTACACCTTC. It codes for CATSLGGYGYTF.

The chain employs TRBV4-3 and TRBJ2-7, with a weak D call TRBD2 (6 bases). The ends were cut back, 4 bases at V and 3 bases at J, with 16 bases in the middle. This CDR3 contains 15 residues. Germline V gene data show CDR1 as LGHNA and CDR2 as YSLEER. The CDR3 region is CASSRGDRFSYEQYF. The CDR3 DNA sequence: TGCGCCAGCAGCCGGGGGGATCGATTCAGCTACGAGCAGTACTTC.

CDR3 loop: CASSVGVGDYNEQFF. The CDR3 DNA sequence: TGTGCCAGCAGCGTAGGGGTAGGGGACTACAATGAGCAGTTCTTC. J is TRBJ2-1 and V is TRBV9; tentative D call: TRBD1 (5 bases). Germline CDR1 and CDR2: SGDLS and YYNGEE. V was clipped by 0 bases and J by 3 bases, with 10 bases between them. This CDR3 has 15 residues.

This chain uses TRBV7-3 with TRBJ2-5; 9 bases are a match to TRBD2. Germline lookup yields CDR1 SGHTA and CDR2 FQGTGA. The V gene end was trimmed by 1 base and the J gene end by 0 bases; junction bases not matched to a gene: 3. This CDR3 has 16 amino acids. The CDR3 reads CASSLNSGGNQETQYF. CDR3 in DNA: TGTGCCAGCAGCTTAAATAGCGGGGGTAACCAAGAGACCCAGTACTTC.

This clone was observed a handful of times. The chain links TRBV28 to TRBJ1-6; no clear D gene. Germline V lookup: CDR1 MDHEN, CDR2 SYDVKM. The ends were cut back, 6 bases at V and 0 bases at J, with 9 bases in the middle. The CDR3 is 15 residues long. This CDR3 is CASSIESSYNSPLHF. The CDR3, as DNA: TGTGCCAGCAGCATAGAAAGCTCCTATAATTCACCCCTCCACTTT.